Listed below are T cell receptor beta chains from one sample, sequenced in a study of blood T cell repertoires in COVID-19. Sequencing used immunoSEQ multiplex PCR; TCRdb keeps in-frame clones, though not all of them. The sample has more than 150,000 clones, approximately 80% seen once. Source material: peripheral blood. The receptors stem from a man in his 70s who had recovered from COVID-19. Each CDR3 is given with its conserved first and last residue. Fields, in order: CDR3 protein, CDR3 DNA, J gene, V gene, clone size, D gene, CDR3 length. The D gene is left open where the match is weak. Size tells how often a clone was seen (once, few, many) or the class of an expanded clone, and some rows leave it out.

cdr3_aa: CASTYQGQGITEAFF
cdr3_nt: TGTGCCAGCACCTATCAGGGACAGGGAATAACTGAAGCTTTCTTT
j_call: TRBJ1-1
v_call: TRBV6-5
clone_size: once
d_call: TRBD1
cdr3_length: 15

cdr3_aa: CASQRGTGNTIYF
cdr3_nt: TGTGCCAGCCAGAGGGGGACTGGAAACACCATATATTTT
j_call: TRBJ1-3
v_call: TRBV12-3/TRBV12-4
clone_size: .
d_call: .
cdr3_length: 13

cdr3_aa: CASSRTGGPTVNTEAFF
cdr3_nt: TGTGCCAGCTCACGGACAGGGGGCCCTACAGTAAACACTGAAGCTTTCTTT
j_call: TRBJ1-1
v_call: TRBV18
clone_size: few
d_call: TRBD1
cdr3_length: 17

cdr3_aa: CASSPTGTQNTEAFF
cdr3_nt: TGTGCCAGCAGCCCCACCGGGACTCAGAACACTGAAGCTTTCTTT
j_call: TRBJ1-1
v_call: TRBV7-3
clone_size: .
d_call: .
cdr3_length: 15

cdr3_aa: CASSPPASGRKETQYF
cdr3_nt: TGTGCCAGCTCACCCCCCGCCAGCGGGAGGAAGGAGACCCAGTACTTC
j_call: TRBJ2-5
v_call: TRBV18
clone_size: .
d_call: TRBD2
cdr3_length: 16

cdr3_aa: CASSPGLAGGKETQYF
cdr3_nt: TGCGCCAGCAGCCCGGGACTAGCGGGAGGAAAAGAGACCCAGTACTTC
j_call: TRBJ2-5
v_call: TRBV5-1
clone_size: .
d_call: TRBD2
cdr3_length: 16

cdr3_aa: CASSLPRNTEAFF
cdr3_nt: TGCGCCAGCAGCTTGCCGAGAAACACTGAAGCTTTCTTT
j_call: TRBJ1-1
v_call: TRBV5-1
clone_size: .
d_call: .
cdr3_length: 13

cdr3_aa: CATGIPDQPQHF
cdr3_nt: TGTGCCACCGGGATACCGGATCAGCCCCAGCATTTT
j_call: TRBJ1-5
v_call: TRBV10-3
clone_size: .
d_call: .
cdr3_length: 12

cdr3_aa: CASGGSTNQPQHF
cdr3_nt: TGTGCCAGCGGGGGCAGCACCAATCAGCCCCAGCATTTT
j_call: TRBJ1-5
v_call: TRBV6-5
clone_size: .
d_call: .
cdr3_length: 13

cdr3_aa: CASSTTSSWHTDTQYF
cdr3_nt: TGTGCCAGCAGTACCACTAGTTCATGGCACACAGATACGCAGTATTTT
j_call: TRBJ2-3
v_call: TRBV6-6
clone_size: .
d_call: .
cdr3_length: 16

cdr3_aa: CASSGTQGSPQHF
cdr3_nt: TGTGCCAGCAGCGGTACACAGGGTTCGCCCCAGCATTTT
j_call: TRBJ1-5
v_call: TRBV7-2
clone_size: once
d_call: .
cdr3_length: 13

cdr3_aa: CASSLRAEKLFF
cdr3_nt: TGTGCCAGCAGTTTGCGGGCCGAAAAACTGTTTTTT
j_call: TRBJ1-4
v_call: TRBV28
clone_size: .
d_call: .
cdr3_length: 12

cdr3_aa: CASSLKLAGVADTQYF
cdr3_nt: TGTGCCAGCAGCTTGAAACTAGCGGGAGTCGCAGATACGCAGTATTTT
j_call: TRBJ2-3
v_call: TRBV5-8
clone_size: .
d_call: TRBD2
cdr3_length: 16

cdr3_aa: CASSLRDRGHEQYF
cdr3_nt: TGCGCCAGCAGCCTTCGGGACAGGGGCCACGAGCAGTACTTC
j_call: TRBJ2-7
v_call: TRBV5-1
clone_size: .
d_call: TRBD1
cdr3_length: 14

cdr3_aa: CASSKTPLADHTDTQYF
cdr3_nt: TGTGCCAGCAGCAAAACACCCCTAGCGGACCACACAGATACGCAGTATTTT
j_call: TRBJ2-3
v_call: TRBV21-1
clone_size: .
d_call: .
cdr3_length: 17

cdr3_aa: CASSQGGAGWTGELFF
cdr3_nt: TGTGCCAGCAGCCAAGGTGGGGCGGGATGGACCGGGGAGCTGTTTTTT
j_call: TRBJ2-2
v_call: TRBV3-1/TRBV3-2
clone_size: .
d_call: .
cdr3_length: 16

cdr3_aa: CASSQRTSGRTDTQYF
cdr3_nt: TGTGCCAGCAGCCAAAGGACTAGCGGGCGGACAGATACGCAGTATTTT
j_call: TRBJ2-3
v_call: TRBV14
clone_size: few
d_call: TRBD2
cdr3_length: 16

cdr3_aa: CASGKGRGKAGELFF
cdr3_nt: TGTGCCAGCGGAAAAGGGAGGGGCAAGGCCGGGGAGCTGTTTTTT
j_call: TRBJ2-2
v_call: TRBV7-9
clone_size: .
d_call: TRBD2
cdr3_length: 15

cdr3_aa: CASSLLGSITEAFF
cdr3_nt: TGTGCCAGCAGTTTGTTGGGCAGTATAACTGAAGCTTTCTTT
j_call: TRBJ1-1
v_call: TRBV28
clone_size: .
d_call: .
cdr3_length: 14

cdr3_aa: CASSVRSSGNTIYF
cdr3_nt: TGTGCCAGCAGCGTCAGGTCCTCTGGAAACACCATATATTTT
j_call: TRBJ1-3
v_call: TRBV9
clone_size: .
d_call: .
cdr3_length: 14

cdr3_aa: CASSLGQGVGTEAFF
cdr3_nt: TGTGCCAGCAGTCTGGGACAGGGAGTAGGCACTGAAGCTTTCTTT
j_call: TRBJ1-1
v_call: TRBV6-5
clone_size: .
d_call: TRBD1
cdr3_length: 15

cdr3_aa: CASSVDTGSGANVLTF
cdr3_nt: TGTGCCAGCAGCGTAGATACTGGTTCTGGGGCCAACGTCCTGACTTTC
j_call: TRBJ2-6
v_call: TRBV9
clone_size: .
d_call: .
cdr3_length: 16

cdr3_aa: CASSHKQGAEALAGRNTQYF
cdr3_nt: TGCGCCAGCAGCCATAAACAGGGGGCGGAGGCTCTAGCGGGAAGGAACACGCAGTATTTT
j_call: TRBJ2-3
v_call: TRBV4-1
clone_size: .
d_call: .
cdr3_length: 20

cdr3_aa: CASSPTVFPDTQYF
cdr3_nt: TGTGCCAGCAGCCCTACAGTGTTCCCAGATACGCAGTATTTT
j_call: TRBJ2-3
v_call: TRBV3-1/TRBV3-2
clone_size: .
d_call: .
cdr3_length: 14

cdr3_aa: CASSLYGGTEETQYF
cdr3_nt: TGTGCCAGCAGCTTATACGGCGGGACTGAAGAGACCCAGTACTTC
j_call: TRBJ2-5
v_call: TRBV7-3
clone_size: .
d_call: .
cdr3_length: 15

cdr3_aa: CASSLGVTDSYEQYF
cdr3_nt: TGTGCCAGCAGTTTAGGTGTGACAGATTCCTACGAGCAGTACTTC
j_call: TRBJ2-7
v_call: TRBV28
clone_size: .
d_call: .
cdr3_length: 15

cdr3_aa: CASRLSGETNYGYTF
cdr3_nt: TGTGCAAGTCGCTTATCCGGAGAAACTAACTATGGCTACACCTTC
j_call: TRBJ1-2
v_call: TRBV12-2
clone_size: .
d_call: .
cdr3_length: 15

cdr3_aa: CASSQVQGISPLHF
cdr3_nt: TGTGCCAGCAGCCAAGTTCAGGGAATTTCACCCCTCCACTTT
j_call: TRBJ1-6
v_call: TRBV3-1/TRBV3-2
clone_size: .
d_call: .
cdr3_length: 14

cdr3_aa: CASSNPLAGDGNEQFF
cdr3_nt: TGCGCCAGCAGCAATCCCCTAGCGGGAGATGGAAATGAGCAGTTCTTC
j_call: TRBJ2-1
v_call: TRBV10-2
clone_size: .
d_call: TRBD2
cdr3_length: 16

cdr3_aa: CASSETRLGVEQFF
cdr3_nt: TGTGCCAGCAGTGAAACGCGGTTAGGAGTTGAGCAGTTCTTC
j_call: TRBJ2-1
v_call: TRBV2
clone_size: .
d_call: .
cdr3_length: 14

cdr3_aa: CASSLVMGLSYEQYF
cdr3_nt: TGTGCCAGCAGCTTAGTGATGGGACTCAGCTACGAGCAGTACTTC
j_call: TRBJ2-7
v_call: TRBV7-2
clone_size: .
d_call: .
cdr3_length: 15

cdr3_aa: CASSLSSGINEQYF
cdr3_nt: TGTGCCAGCAGCTTATCTAGCGGGATAAACGAGCAGTACTTC
j_call: TRBJ2-7
v_call: TRBV7-9
clone_size: once
d_call: TRBD2
cdr3_length: 14

cdr3_aa: CASSALAGVRTNTGELFF
cdr3_nt: TGTGCCAGCAGCGCACTAGCGGGGGTTCGCACGAACACCGGGGAGCTGTTTTTT
j_call: TRBJ2-2
v_call: TRBV9
clone_size: once
d_call: TRBD2
cdr3_length: 18

cdr3_aa: CASSRTGGLDTQYF
cdr3_nt: TGTGCCAGCAGCAGGACAGGGGGGCTAGATACGCAGTATTTT
j_call: TRBJ2-3
v_call: TRBV7-3
clone_size: .
d_call: TRBD1
cdr3_length: 14

cdr3_aa: CASSLGLDYGYTF
cdr3_nt: TGTGCCAGCAGTTTGGGACTAGACTATGGCTACACCTTC
j_call: TRBJ1-2
v_call: TRBV27
clone_size: once
d_call: .
cdr3_length: 13

cdr3_aa: CASSYSTGTGNYGYTF
cdr3_nt: TGTGCCAGCAGTTACTCTACCGGGACAGGGAACTATGGCTACACCTTC
j_call: TRBJ1-2
v_call: TRBV6-5
clone_size: .
d_call: TRBD1
cdr3_length: 16

cdr3_aa: CASSPPSSGGNTIYF
cdr3_nt: TGTGCCAGCTCACCACCGTCCTCTGGAGGGAACACCATATATTTT
j_call: TRBJ1-3
v_call: TRBV18
clone_size: .
d_call: .
cdr3_length: 15

cdr3_aa: CASSTGYYGYTF
cdr3_nt: TGTGCCAGCAGCACAGGGTACTATGGCTACACCTTC
j_call: TRBJ1-2
v_call: TRBV6-2/TRBV6-3
clone_size: .
d_call: .
cdr3_length: 12

cdr3_aa: CSASDRLAGGDEQYF
cdr3_nt: TGCAGTGCTAGTGACCGACTAGCGGGAGGAGACGAGCAGTACTTC
j_call: TRBJ2-7
v_call: TRBV20-1
clone_size: .
d_call: TRBD2
cdr3_length: 15

cdr3_aa: CASSLEDRTYEQYF
cdr3_nt: TGCGCCAGCAGCTTAGAGGACAGGACCTACGAGCAGTACTTC
j_call: TRBJ2-7
v_call: TRBV5-1
clone_size: .
d_call: TRBD1
cdr3_length: 14

cdr3_aa: CASSYSGGSEKLFF
cdr3_nt: TGTGCCAGCAGTTACTCGGGGGGAAGTGAAAAACTGTTTTTT
j_call: TRBJ1-4
v_call: TRBV6-5
clone_size: .
d_call: .
cdr3_length: 14

cdr3_aa: CASSEQGGLYEQYF
cdr3_nt: TGCGCCAGCAGTGAGCAGGGGGGTCTCTACGAGCAGTACTTC
j_call: TRBJ2-7
v_call: TRBV10-2
clone_size: .
d_call: .
cdr3_length: 14

cdr3_aa: CASSEGGQGFYEQYF
cdr3_nt: TGTGCCAGCAGTGAGGGGGGACAGGGGTTCTACGAGCAGTACTTC
j_call: TRBJ2-7
v_call: TRBV2
clone_size: .
d_call: TRBD1
cdr3_length: 15

cdr3_aa: CASSVGQGASYEQYF
cdr3_nt: TGTGCCAGCAGCGTTGGACAGGGGGCGTCCTACGAGCAGTACTTC
j_call: TRBJ2-7
v_call: TRBV9
clone_size: .
d_call: TRBD1
cdr3_length: 15

cdr3_aa: CASSGGQGVSGAFF
cdr3_nt: TGTGCCAGCAGTGGGGGACAGGGGGTTTCGGGGGCTTTCTTT
j_call: TRBJ1-1
v_call: TRBV28
clone_size: .
d_call: TRBD1
cdr3_length: 14

cdr3_aa: CASSTQGRTEAFF
cdr3_nt: TGTGCCAGTAGTACACAGGGGAGGACTGAAGCTTTCTTT
j_call: TRBJ1-1
v_call: TRBV19
clone_size: .
d_call: TRBD1
cdr3_length: 13

cdr3_aa: CASSLGGSQYEQYF
cdr3_nt: TGTGCCAGCAGCTTGGGTGGGAGTCAGTACGAGCAGTACTTC
j_call: TRBJ2-7
v_call: TRBV11-3
clone_size: .
d_call: .
cdr3_length: 14

cdr3_aa: CASSVSLGARRTEAFF
cdr3_nt: TGTGCCAGCAGTGTAAGCTTGGGGGCGCGTCGGACTGAAGCTTTCTTT
j_call: TRBJ1-1
v_call: TRBV25-1
clone_size: .
d_call: .
cdr3_length: 16

cdr3_aa: CATSRMTVITGELFF
cdr3_nt: TGTGCCACCAGCAGGATGACAGTGATCACCGGGGAGCTGTTTTTT
j_call: TRBJ2-2
v_call: TRBV15
clone_size: .
d_call: .
cdr3_length: 15